This TCR beta chain originates from a study of cytomegalovirus exposure and HLA in healthy donors. Germline V gives CDR1 SGHRS, CDR2 YFSETQ. The CDR3 runs to 15 residues. V lost 2 bases, J lost 2 bases, and 2 bases stayed unmatched. A multiplex PCR was run with 60 Vbeta primers and 13 Jbeta primers. How the authors handled the data: An analysis that came later counted 80 million or so unique TCR beta chains, roughly 11 million shared. Only in-frame clones appear in the TCRdb table, and some are missing; sequencing was by immunoSEQ multiplex PCR. That table gives V, J and clone size, and the DNA gave D and trimming. Of some 190,000 clones listed, 81% were seen once; the top ten hold 3.4%.

This receptor was taken from a man aged 35-49 years in good health and CMV-seropositive. The gene calls are TRBV5-1 and TRBJ2-1; 9 bases match TRBD2. Sequenced input: PBMCs. For the CDR3, the DNA is TGCGCCAGCAGCTTTAGCGGGGGCACCTACAATGAGCAGTTCTTC. It specifies CASSFSGGTYNEQFF.